The rows below give T cell receptor beta chains drawn from one sample of a study of control samples from healthy donors and cancer patients. Clones were sequenced by immunoSEQ multiplex PCR, and TCRdb holds only the in-frame ones, with some missing. The data hold about 130,000 clones, with roughly 87% observed a single time. The sequenced sample consisted of blood. The receptors originated from a man between 18 and 35 years old in good health. CDR3s include the opening cysteine and the closing phenylalanine or tryptophan.

>TRBJ1-1|TRBV10-1
CASSEDRGLRAFF
>TRBJ1-2|TRBV19
CASSIVKGGYTF
>TRBJ2-3|TRBV27
CASSPAGEGTDTQYF
>TRBJ2-7|TRBV12-3/TRBV12-4
CASSAPGNEQYF
>TRBJ2-6|TRBV27
CASNRAGPGANVLTF
>TRBJ2-2|TRBV19
CASSSKTGYFGELFF
>TRBJ1-2|TRBV25-1
CASSAGGPRYGYTF
>TRBJ1-1|TRBV30
CAWGGGNTEAFF
>TRBJ2-5|TRBV3-1/TRBV3-2
CASSQDSGTQYF
>TRBJ2-7|TRBV19
CASSMGQHSYEQYF
>TRBJ2-5|TRBV5-1
CASSLPPTGRRVETQYF
>TRBJ2-7|TRBV7-6
CASSPRTEPYEQYF
>TRBJ1-4|TRBV15
CATSRVGGQGREKLFF
>TRBJ2-2|TRBV24-1
CAAGQGLTGELFF
>TRBJ2-4|TRBV30
CAWTGTDNNPIQYF
>TRBJ1-4|TRBV15
CATSRDISVNEKLFF
>TRBJ2-2|TRBV6-4
CASSDSEGGELFF
>TRBJ1-3|TRBV4-1
CASSQAGSGNTIYF
>TRBJ1-1|TRBV19
CASSIDLLRFRVNTEAFF
>TRBJ1-2|TRBV5-4
CASSLDRVWGYTF
>TRBJ1-2|TRBV7-9
CASSLEGTGGLYGYTF
>TRBJ2-7|TRBV6-1
CASSEESSSSYEQYF